This passage covers 30 T cell receptor beta chains from one sample sequenced in a study of T cell responses to AZD1222 COVID-19 vaccine. Using immunoSEQ multiplex PCR, the repertoire was profiled, and TCRdb retains in-frame clones only, with some absent. The sample holds 150,000 to 200,000 clones, about 92% seen once. The sample here was peripheral blood, taken on day 0 of AZD1222 vaccination. These receptors were obtained from an adult in good health.

The rearrangement uses TRBV5-3 and TRBJ2-1; 9 bases map to TRBD1. TRBV5-3 is an ORF; its function is uncertain. This CDR3 spans 18 amino acids. The V segment lost 1 base and the J segment 4 bases; nucleotides outside the gene matches: 12. CDR3 in amino acids: CARSLTPLGTGQYNEQFF. The CDR3 region has the DNA TGTGCCAGAAGCTTGACCCCCCTCGGGACAGGGCAATACAATGAGCAGTTCTTC.

The chain joins TRBV19 to TRBJ2-1; D unclear. The CDR3 extends over 13 amino acids. The V end was cut by 6 bases, the J end by 6 bases, with 12 bases between. Germline V CDR1 and CDR2: LNHDA, SQIVND (reference sequence). Here the CDR3 DNA reads TGTGCCAGTAGCGTGACACTGCCCAATGAGCAGTTCTTC. It specifies CASSVTLPNEQFF. Complete variable domain (other parts from reference TRBV19 and TRBJ2-1): DGGITQSPKYLFRKEGQNVTLSCEQNLNHDAMYWYRQDPGQGLRLIYYSQIVNDFQKGDIAEGYSVSREKKESFPLTVTSAQKNPTAFYLCASSVTLPNEQFFGPGTRLTVL.

The V call is TRBV2, the J call TRBJ1-4; D remains unclear. Germline assignment: CDR1 SNHLY and CDR2 FYNNEI. The CDR3 has 13 residues. The ends were cut back, 5 bases at V and 4 bases at J, with 8 bases in the middle. The chain's CDR3 is CASSPDHNEKLFF. CDR3 nucleotide sequence: TGTGCCAGCAGTCCGGATCATAATGAAAAACTGTTTTTT.

The rearrangement joins TRBV25-1 to TRBJ2-1; tentative D call: TRBD2 (5 bases). The CDR3 spans 15 residues. Deletions cut 5 bases from V and 6 bases from J, with 17 bases between. Germline lookup yields CDR1 MGHDK and CDR2 SYGVNS. Written as DNA, the CDR3 is TGTGCCAGCAGTCCGAGGGCACGGGTGGGCAATGAGCAGTTCTTC. It translates to CASSPRARVGNEQFF.

The chain is built from TRBV19 and TRBJ2-1; possible D gene TRBD2, 7 bases. Germline-derived CDR1 and CDR2 are LNHDA and SQIVND (reference sequence). This CDR3 has 12 residues. CDR3 region: CAGRGSDNEQFF. Written as DNA, the CDR3 is TGTGCTGGGAGGGGGTCGGACAATGAGCAGTTCTTC. Variable domain in full (rest from reference TRBV19 and TRBJ2-1): DGGITQSPKYLFRKEGQNVTLSCEQNLNHDAMYWYRQDPGQGLRLIYYSQIVNDFQKGDIAEGYSVSREKKESFPLTVTSAQKNPTAFYLCAGRGSDNEQFFGPGTRLTVL.

This chain uses TRBV10-2 with TRBJ1-1; possibly TRBD1 for D (6 bases). This CDR3 is built from 15 residues. The V end was cut by 1 base, the J end by 5 bases, with 14 bases between. Germline lookup yields CDR1 WSHSY and CDR2 SAAADI. The CDR3 loop is CASSEWGALRTEAFF. The CDR3 DNA is TGCGCCAGCAGTGAGTGGGGGGCGCTGAGAACTGAAGCTTTCTTT.

V gene TRBV15 combines with J gene TRBJ2-7; TRBD2 agrees at 11 bases. In germline, CDR1 is LNHNV, CDR2 YYDKDF (reference sequence). The CDR3 runs to 15 residues. With V trimmed by 6 bases and J by 3 bases, 7 bases remained unmatched. The CDR3 DNA is TGTGCCACCAGTCGCATAGCGGGAGGGAGCTACGAGCAGTACTTC. Its protein product is CATSRIAGGSYEQYF.

The V and J genes are TRBV5-5 and TRBJ2-1; D tentatively reads TRBD1 or TRBD2 (5 bases each). V lost 1 base and J lost 6, with 26 bases in between. The germline V gene has CDR1 SGHKS and CDR2 YYEKEE (reference sequence). The CDR3 has 19 amino acids. In nucleotides, the CDR3 is TGTGCCAGCAGCTTGATGGTAGGAGGTTGGGACCTCAGAGTCAATGAGCAGTTCTTC. It codes for CASSLMVGGWDLRVNEQFF.

The rearrangement uses TRBV28 and TRBJ1-1; D unclear. Deletions cut 3 bases from V and 1 base from J, with 12 bases between. This CDR3 is 15 amino acids long. Germline CDR1 is MDHEN and CDR2 is SYDVKM. The CDR3 spells CASSLAWQTNTEAFF. DNA for the CDR3: TGTGCCAGCAGTTTGGCTTGGCAGACGAACACTGAAGCTTTCTTT.

This chain joins TRBV2 and TRBJ1-2, with TRBD1 identical over 8 bases. The germline V gene has CDR1 SNHLY and CDR2 FYNNEI. This CDR3 spans 14 amino acids. The junction had 8 bases not matched to a gene; V was cut back by 7 bases and J by 4 bases. The CDR3 sequence is CASNTDRGPYGYTF. The CDR3 nucleotides are TGTGCCAGCAATACCGACAGGGGCCCCTATGGCTACACCTTC. The variable domain in full, completed from reference TRBV2 and TRBJ1-2, reads EPEVTQTPSHQVTQMGQEVILRCVPISNHLYFYWYRQILGQKVEFLVSFYNNEISEKSEIFDDQFSVERPDGSNFTLKIRSTKLEDSAMYFCASNTDRGPYGYTFGSGTRLTVV.

The chain uses TRBV5-1 and TRBJ1-6; TRBD1 is a possible D gene (6 bases). The CDR3 has 14 residues. Germline V CDR1 and CDR2: SGHRS, YFSETQ. The ends were cut back, 4 bases at V and 6 bases at J, with 11 bases in the middle. CDR3 residues: CASSQGSVNSPLHF. CDR3 DNA sequence: TGCGCCAGCAGCCAGGGGTCGGTTAATTCACCCCTCCACTTT. Variable domain in full (rest from reference TRBV5-1 and TRBJ1-6): KAGVTQTPRYLIKTRGQQVTLSCSPISGHRSVSWYQQTPGQGLQFLFEYFSETQRNKGNFPGRFSGRQFSNSRSEMNVSTLELGDSALYLCASSQGSVNSPLHFGNGTRLTVT.

The rearrangement links TRBV18 to TRBJ2-3, with D possibly called TRBD1 or TRBD2 (5 bases each). V was clipped by 4 bases and J by 4 bases, with 15 bases between them. Germline lookup yields CDR1 KGHSH and CDR2 LQKENI. The CDR3 extends over 15 amino acids. Here the CDR3 reads CASSLREGHADTQYF. Written as DNA, the CDR3 is TGTGCCAGCTCACTACGTGAGGGGCACGCAGATACGCAGTATTTT.

The chain has TRBV10-3 and TRBJ1-1, with D unresolved. The CDR3 spans 12 residues. Germline V lookup: CDR1 ENHRY, CDR2 SYGVKD. Trimming removed 4 bases at V and 4 bases at J, with 7 bases between. The CDR3 DNA follows: TGTGCCATCAGTGCGCTAAGCACTGAAGCTTTCTTT. Translation gives CAISALSTEAFF.

This chain uses TRBV13 with TRBJ2-1, with D perhaps TRBD1 or TRBD2 (6 bases each). Germline lookup yields CDR1 PRHDT and CDR2 FYEKMQ (reference sequence). V lost 0 bases and J lost 6, with 12 bases in between. CDR3 length: 15 amino acids. The chain's CDR3 is CASSLGRGPTNEQFF. CDR3 DNA: TGTGCCAGCAGCTTAGGCCGGGGGCCGACCAATGAGCAGTTCTTC.

CDR3 residues: CASTVRNEKLFF. The CDR3 coding sequence is TGTGCCAGTACCGTGAGAAATGAAAAACTGTTTTTT. The gene calls are TRBV2 and TRBJ1-4; no definite D call. The germline V and J ends were trimmed by 9 bases and 5 bases, with 10 bases remaining between them. CDR1 is SNHLY and CDR2 is FYNNEI in the germline V gene. The CDR3 sequence is 12 residues long.

The genes are TRBV7-9 and TRBJ1-1, with D perhaps matching TRBD1 (6 bases). The CDR3 loop spans 14 amino acids. Trimming pared 5 bases from V and 2 bases from J, leaving 12 bases between. In germline, CDR1 is SEHNR, CDR2 FQNEAQ (reference sequence). The CDR3 DNA sequence: TGTGCCAGCAGCGTGCAGGGGTTTAACACTGAAGCTTTCTTT. Its protein product is CASSVQGFNTEAFF.

The V and J genes are TRBV18 and TRBJ2-1; D unclear. CDR1 and CDR2 from the germline V gene are KGHSH and LQKENI. V shed 2 bases and J shed 9 bases, with 11 bases lying between them. The CDR3 spans 13 residues. CDR3 sequence (DNA): TGTGCCAGCTCACCAGGGGAAGGTAGTGAGCAGTTCTTC. Translated, it gives CASSPGEGSEQFF.

The chain joins TRBV19 to TRBJ2-7; the match to TRBD1 covers 10 bases. Per the germline V gene, CDR1 is LNHDA and CDR2 is SQIVND (reference sequence). The CDR3 totals 14 residues. The J segment lost 12 bases and the V segment lost 3 bases, leaving 11 bases of the junction unmatched. CDR3 sequence (DNA): TGTGCCAGTAGTATCTCCGGGACAGGGGAGATTCCGTACTTC. It translates to CASSISGTGEIPYF. The variable domain in full, with the rest retrieved from reference TRBV19 and TRBJ2-7, is DGGITQSPKYLFRKEGQNVTLSCEQNLNHDAMYWYRQDPGQGLRLIYYSQIVNDFQKGDIAEGYSVSREKKESFPLTVTSAQKNPTAFYLCASSISGTGEIPYFGPGTRLTVT.

This CDR3 reads CASSPDRAPTF. In DNA, the CDR3 is TGTGCCAGCTCACCGGACAGGGCCCCCACCTTC. The rearrangement uses TRBV18 and TRBJ1-2; 8 nucleotides agree with TRBD1. This CDR3 comprises 11 residues. V trimming: 3 bases; J trimming: 13 bases; junction bases outside the gene matches: 4. Looked up from germline, CDR1 is KGHSH and CDR2 is LQKENI.

DNA of the CDR3: TGTGCCAGCAGCTTACTCGATCGGAACTATGGCTACACCTTC. Residues: CASSLLDRNYGYTF. The chain uses TRBV7-9 and TRBJ1-2; D gene unclear. Germline V lookup: CDR1 SEHNR, CDR2 FQNEAQ (reference sequence). This CDR3 region has 14 residues. V was trimmed by 2 bases and J by 2 bases, leaving 9 bases between them.

This rearrangement joins TRBV5-8 to TRBJ1-5; D uncertain. The V gene lost 10 bases and the J gene lost 4 bases, with 18 bases spanning the gap. Per germline, CDR1 SGHTS and CDR2 YDEGEE. This CDR3 is built from 14 residues. CDR3 coding DNA: TGTGCCCAGCAGCAATGGGAGGAGAATCAGCCCCAGCATTTT. Its translation: CAQQQWEENQPQHF.

The chain has TRBV19 and TRBJ2-1, with TRBD2 identical over 7 bases. This CDR3 spans 16 amino acids. V shed 3 bases and J 0 bases; nucleotides not matched to a gene: 5. From germline, CDR1 is LNHDA and CDR2 SQIVND (reference sequence). CDR3 residues: CASSIWGGSSYNEQFF. The CDR3 DNA follows: TGTGCCAGTAGTATTTGGGGCGGGAGCTCCTACAATGAGCAGTTCTTC.

The V and J genes are TRBV2 and TRBJ2-7; 9 bases line up with TRBD2. This CDR3 spans 13 amino acids. J lost 7 bases, V lost 7 bases, and 8 bases had no gene match. Germline V CDR1 and CDR2: SNHLY, FYNNEI. The CDR3 DNA sequence: TGTGCCAGCAAGGCGGGGGGGCGTGAAGAGCAGTACTTC. This sequence encodes CASKAGGREEQYF.

This clone has just one count. The V call is TRBV19, the J call TRBJ1-5, with D perhaps matching TRBD1 (6 bases). This CDR3 has 13 amino acids. Germline CDR1 is LNHDA and CDR2 is SQIVND (reference sequence). V was shortened by 8 bases and J by 3 bases, with 11 bases between the two germline ends. CDR3 loop: CASDDRINQPQHF. The CDR3 DNA follows: TGTGCCAGTGATGACAGGATCAATCAGCCCCAGCATTTT.

V usage is TRBV15 and J usage is TRBJ2-1, with D maybe TRBD1 (5 bases). V was shortened by 1 base and J by 1 base, with 5 bases between the two germline ends. The CDR3 sequence is 14 residues long. Germline values: CDR1 LNHNV, CDR2 YYDKDF (reference sequence). The CDR3 DNA follows: TGTGCCACCAGCAGAGCAGGGTCCTACAATGAGCAGTTCTTC. This gives the protein CATSRAGSYNEQFF.

This clone was seen once. The chain joins TRBV13 to TRBJ1-2, with unresolved D. Trimming shortened V by 5 bases and J by 7 bases, and 11 bases separated the two germline ends. The CDR3 contains 12 residues. CDR1 is PRHDT and CDR2 is FYEKMQ in the germline V gene (reference sequence). Written as DNA, the CDR3 is TGTGCCAGCAGCCCAACCCGTTCTGGCTACACCTTC. Encoded protein: CASSPTRSGYTF. The variable domain in full, completed from reference TRBV13 and TRBJ1-2, reads AAGVIQSPRHLIKEKRETATLKCYPIPRHDTVYWYQQGPGQDPQFLISFYEKMQSDKGSIPDRFSAQQFSDYHSELNMSSLELGDSALYFCASSPTRSGYTFGSGTRLTVV.

The J gene is TRBJ1-1, the V gene TRBV5-1, with D possibly being TRBD1 (6 bases). The CDR3 extends over 16 amino acids. Germline V CDR1 and CDR2: SGHRS, YFSETQ. The ends were cut back, 4 bases at V and 5 bases at J, with 21 bases in the middle. CDR3 amino acids: CASSPLASRGNTEAFF. As DNA, the CDR3 is TGCGCCAGCAGCCCCCTCGCGTCCAGGGGTAATACTGAAGCTTTCTTT.

This chain joins TRBV19 and TRBJ1-3; the D gene is possibly TRBD1 (6 bases). This CDR3 spans 13 amino acids. The V and J ends lost 9 bases and 1 base respectively, with 10 bases between them. Germline CDR1 reads LNHDA; CDR2 reads SQIVND (reference sequence). The CDR3: CASHRESGNTIYF. The CDR3 nucleotides read TGTGCCAGCCACAGGGAATCTGGAAACACCATATATTTT.

The rearrangement links TRBV29-1 to TRBJ1-2, with no clear D. Trimming left V 7 bases short and J 8 bases short, with 14 bases between. The CDR3 is 11 amino acids. Per the germline V gene, CDR1 is SQVTM and CDR2 is ANQGSEA. In DNA form, the CDR3 reads TGCAGCGCCGAAGGAGGGATGGGCTACACCTTC. Translating gives CSAEGGMGYTF.

The chain couples TRBV5-4 to TRBJ2-5, with TRBD1 identical over 7 bases. Germline V CDR1 and CDR2: SGHNT, YYREEE (reference sequence). The CDR3 is 16 residues long. After removal of 1 base from V and 6 bases from J, the junction contained 12 bases not matched to a gene. The CDR3 loop reads CASSLSTGTAFKTQYF. DNA for the CDR3: TGTGCCAGCAGCTTGTCGACCGGGACAGCCTTTAAGACCCAGTACTTC.